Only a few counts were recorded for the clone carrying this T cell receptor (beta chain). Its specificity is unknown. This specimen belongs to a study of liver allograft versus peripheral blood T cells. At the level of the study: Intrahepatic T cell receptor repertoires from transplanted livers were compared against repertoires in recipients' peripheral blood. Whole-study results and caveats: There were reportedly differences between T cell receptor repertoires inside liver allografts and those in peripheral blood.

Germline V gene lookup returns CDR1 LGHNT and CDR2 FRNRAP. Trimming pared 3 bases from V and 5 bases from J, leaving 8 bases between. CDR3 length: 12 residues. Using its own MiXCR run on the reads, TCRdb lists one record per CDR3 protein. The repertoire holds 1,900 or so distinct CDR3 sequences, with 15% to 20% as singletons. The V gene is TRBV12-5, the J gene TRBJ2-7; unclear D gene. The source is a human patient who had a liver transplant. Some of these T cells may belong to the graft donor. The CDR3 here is CASGFSSDEQYF. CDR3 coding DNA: TGTGCTAGTGGTTTCAGCTCGGACGAGCAGTACTTC. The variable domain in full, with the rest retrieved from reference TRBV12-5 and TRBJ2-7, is DARVTQTPRHKVTEMGQEVTMRCQPILGHNTVFWYRQTMMQGLELLAYFRNRAPLDDSGMPKDRFSAEMPDATLATLKIQPSEPRDSAVYFCASGFSSDEQYFGPGTRLTVT.